The next 15 T cell receptor beta chains were all read from a single sample in a study of blood T cell repertoires in COVID-19. Libraries were prepared by immunoSEQ multiplex PCR; TCRdb keeps only in-frame clonotypes and omits some of them. The sample holds 250,000 or so clones, 85% to 90% seen once. The sequenced material came from peripheral blood. The receptors shown here come from a man older than 75 with acute or convalescent COVID-19.

The chain is built from TRBV18 and TRBJ2-1; D call uncertain. The length of the CDR3 is 13 residues. CDR1 is KGHSH, CDR2 LQKENI, per germline. V lost 6 bases to trimming and J lost 6 bases, with 12 bases between them. This CDR3 is CASSLSWPNEQFF. The CDR3 DNA sequence: TGTGCCAGCTCCCTCTCTTGGCCCAATGAGCAGTTCTTC.

This clone was observed a few times. The chain recombines TRBV5-4 with TRBJ1-1, with no clear D. The germline gives CDR1 SGHNT, CDR2 YYREEE (reference sequence). CDR3 size: 14 residues. V was pared by 4 bases and J by 1 base, with 11 bases between. The CDR3 DNA sequence: TGTGCCAGCAGCACTAGGGTCGGGAACACTGAAGCTTTCTTT. Protein: CASSTRVGNTEAFF. Variable domain in full (rest from reference TRBV5-4 and TRBJ1-1): ETGVTQSPTHLIKTRGQQVTLRCSSQSGHNTVSWYQQALGQGPQFIFQYYREEENGRGNFPPRFSGLQFPNYSSELNVNALELDDSALYLCASSTRVGNTEAFFGQGTRLTVV.

The rearrangement uses TRBV18 and TRBJ1-1; possible D gene TRBD1, 6 bases. The germline V gene has CDR1 KGHSH and CDR2 LQKENI. Trimming took off 4 bases at V and 0 bases at J, with 9 bases between the two ends. CDR3 length: 14 amino acids. This chain's CDR3 is CASSLRDMNTEAFF. CDR3 in DNA: TGTGCCAGCTCACTCCGGGACATGAACACTGAAGCTTTCTTT.

The rearrangement links TRBV4-1 to TRBJ1-6, with D possibly TRBD1 on 5 matching bases. Trimming shortened V by 3 bases and J by 10 bases, and 16 bases separated the two germline ends. From germline, CDR1 is MGHRA and CDR2 YSYEKL. There are 15 residues in the CDR3. CDR3 in amino acids: CASSQENRDFSPLHF. The CDR3 DNA sequence: TGCGCCAGCAGCCAGGAGAACCGGGACTTCTCACCCCTCCACTTT.

The V call is TRBV6-2 or TRBV6-3, the J call TRBJ2-2; 7 positions agree with TRBD1. CDR1 and CDR2 from the germline V gene are MNHEY and SVGEGT. V dropped 5 bases and J dropped 4; count of bases not matched to a gene: 7. The CDR3 is 15 amino acids. DNA of the CDR3: TGTGCCAGCAGTCCACGGTACAGGGGCACCGGGGAGCTGTTTTTT. It specifies CASSPRYRGTGELFF.

The V call is TRBV7-2, the J call TRBJ2-1; TRBD2 matches 7 bases. CDR1 and CDR2 from the germline V gene are SGHTA and FQGNSA. The length of the CDR3 is 16 residues. The junction had 13 bases not matched to a gene; V was cut back by 5 bases and J by 6 bases. CDR3 amino acids: CASSPPGGRGSNEQFF. Here the CDR3 DNA reads TGTGCCAGCAGCCCACCGGGCGGGAGAGGCTCCAATGAGCAGTTCTTC.

This clone came up once. The chain couples TRBV9 to TRBJ1-5, with TRBD1 matching 10 bases. Trimming removed 4 bases from V and 7 bases from J; junction bases left unmatched: 11. Germline CDR1 reads SGDLS; CDR2 reads YYNGEE. This CDR3 has 16 residues. The CDR3 coding sequence is TGTGCCAGCAGCATTGGGACAGGGGATTCGGGACAGCCCCAGCATTTT. As protein: CASSIGTGDSGQPQHF.

The V call is TRBV2, the J call TRBJ2-5; TRBD1 matches 8 bases. CDR1 is SNHLY and CDR2 is FYNNEI in the germline V gene. The CDR3 is made up of 12 amino acids. V dropped 9 bases and J dropped 2; count of bases not matched to a gene: 2. CDR3 residues: CASRTGQETQYF. CDR3 nucleotide sequence: TGTGCCAGTAGGACAGGGCAAGAGACCCAGTACTTC.

The rearrangement joins TRBV7-6 to TRBJ2-3, with D maybe TRBD1 (5 bases). V lost 1 base and J 2 bases, leaving 7 bases between the germline ends. The CDR3 has 14 amino acids. Germline V gene lookup returns CDR1 SGHVS and CDR2 FNYEAQ. The chain's CDR3 is CASSLGGPTDTQYF. Here the CDR3 DNA reads TGTGCCAGCAGCTTAGGGGGCCCCACAGATACGCAGTATTTT. The whole variable domain, remainder taken from reference TRBV7-6 and TRBJ2-3, is GAGVSQSPRYKVTKRGQDVALRCDPISGHVSLYWYRQALGQGPEFLTYFNYEAQQDKSGLPNDRFSAERPEGSISTLTIQRTEQRDSAMYRCASSLGGPTDTQYFGPGTRLTVL.

The chain uses TRBV7-6 and TRBJ1-5; D is unresolved. The CDR3 consists of 16 residues. From germline, CDR1 is SGHVS and CDR2 FNYEAQ. V was pared by 0 bases and J by 0 bases, with 9 bases between. CDR3 loop: CASSLAEFGSNQPQHF. The CDR3 DNA reads TGTGCCAGCAGCTTAGCGGAGTTCGGTAGCAATCAGCCCCAGCATTTT. Using reference TRBV7-6 and TRBJ1-5 for the parts outside the CDR3, the full variable domain is GAGVSQSPRYKVTKRGQDVALRCDPISGHVSLYWYRQALGQGPEFLTYFNYEAQQDKSGLPNDRFSAERPEGSISTLTIQRTEQRDSAMYRCASSLAEFGSNQPQHFGDGTRLSIL.

The J gene is TRBJ2-5, the V gene TRBV29-1; perhaps TRBD2 as D (6 bases). CDR1 and CDR2 (germline): SQVTM, ANQGSEA. The CDR3 is made up of 15 amino acids. V gave up 6 bases and J gave up 5 bases, with 22 bases separating them. The CDR3, as DNA: TGCAGCGTCGGTGCCGCCGGGAGACGGCGGGAGACCCAGTACTTC. This codes for CSVGAAGRRRETQYF. Supplemented by reference TRBV29-1 and TRBJ2-5, the full variable domain reads SAVISQKPSRDICQRGTSLTIQCQVDSQVTMMFWYRQQPGQSLTLIATANQGSEATYESGFVIDKFPISRPNLTFSTLTVSNMSPEDSSIYLCSVGAAGRRRETQYFGPGTRLLVL.

The genes are TRBV18 and TRBJ1-5; 8 nucleotides match TRBD1. The V segment lost 6 bases and the J segment 10 bases; nucleotides outside the gene matches: 11. Germline CDR1 KGHSH, CDR2 LQKENI. The CDR3 totals 14 residues. DNA for the CDR3: TGTGCCAGCTCGCCTCAAGGACAGGGTGGACCCCAGCATTTT. It encodes CASSPQGQGGPQHF.

The chain links TRBV7-2 to TRBJ2-5; TRBD2 matches at 16 bases. The germline gives CDR1 SGHTA, CDR2 FQGNSA. This CDR3 is 16 amino acids long. With 5 bases clipped from V and 4 bases from J, the junction kept 4 bases outside the gene matches. CDR3: CASSRGLAGGRETQYF. Here the CDR3 DNA reads TGTGCCAGCAGCCGGGGACTAGCGGGGGGGAGAGAGACCCAGTACTTC.

CDR3 region: CATSDPGTGGSSEKLFF. As DNA, the CDR3 is TGTGCCACCAGTGACCCGGGGACAGGGGGCTCTTCTGAAAAACTGTTTTTT. The chain couples TRBV24-1 to TRBJ1-4; TRBD1 matches 12 bases. CDR3 length: 17 amino acids. Germline V gene data show CDR1 as KGHDR and CDR2 as SFDVKD. The V gene end was trimmed by 4 bases and the J gene end by 7 bases; junction bases not matched to a gene: 9.

The V gene is TRBV5-1, the J gene TRBJ2-7; D is possibly TRBD2 (5 bases). The V gene's germline CDR1 is SGHRS and CDR2 YFSETQ. There are 14 residues in the CDR3. Trimming took off 4 bases at V and 2 bases at J, with 13 bases between the two ends. CDR3 protein: CASSTGLHTYEQYF. The CDR3 DNA sequence: TGCGCCAGCAGCACCGGACTGCACACCTACGAGCAGTACTTC.